The next 21 T cell receptor beta chains were all read from a single sample in a study of blood T cell repertoires in COVID-19. Libraries were prepared by immunoSEQ multiplex PCR; TCRdb keeps only in-frame clonotypes and omits some of them. The table lists about 200,000 clones, about 88% of them singletons. Sequencing used peripheral blood. The receptors were sampled from a man aged 40-55 years with active or convalescent COVID-19.

This chain uses TRBV7-6 with TRBJ1-1; 9 bases fit TRBD1. V was clipped by 0 bases and J by 4 bases; unmatched bases: 3. Germline V gives CDR1 SGHVS, CDR2 FNYEAQ. The CDR3 has 15 amino acids. Here the CDR3 reads CASSLAPTGGTEAFF. In nucleotides, the CDR3 is TGTGCCAGCAGCTTAGCGCCGACAGGGGGCACTGAAGCTTTCTTT.

The chain recombines TRBV5-1 with TRBJ2-1; D is perhaps TRBD2 (5 bases). The CDR3 runs 13 residues. Germline values: CDR1 SGHRS, CDR2 YFSETQ. Deletions cut 3 bases from V and 7 bases from J, with 11 bases between. The CDR3 sequence: CASSSTGENEQFF. As DNA, the CDR3 is TGCGCCAGCAGCTCCACCGGGGAAAATGAGCAGTTCTTC.

The CDR3 bases are TGTGCCAGTAGCGAGACAGGGTCGAAGACCCAGTACTTC. Protein product: CASSETGSKTQYF. This chain uses TRBV19 with TRBJ2-5; TRBD1 aligns across 7 bases. This CDR3 is built from 13 residues. Losses at the gene ends were 6 bases for V and 6 bases for J; bases not matched to a gene: 7. Per the germline V gene, CDR1 is LNHDA and CDR2 is SQIVND (reference sequence).

The V gene is TRBV4-2, the J gene TRBJ1-2; 9 bases line up with TRBD1. V shed 0 bases and J 8 bases; nucleotides not matched to a gene: 7. In germline, CDR1 is LGHNA, CDR2 YNFKEQ. CDR3 length: 15 residues. The DNA for the CDR3 is TGTGCCAGCAGCCAAGATGTGACAGGGGGATGGGGCTACACCTTC. Protein: CASSQDVTGGWGYTF.

V usage is TRBV28 and J usage is TRBJ1-2, with D perhaps TRBD1 (6 bases). This CDR3 has 14 amino acids. The germline CDR1 and CDR2 sequences are MDHEN and SYDVKM. V was cut by 4 bases and J by 4 bases, with 13 bases left in between. The CDR3 region has the DNA TGTGCCAGCAGTTCAAGGGGGGGGGCCTATGGCTACACCTTC. Translation: CASSSRGGAYGYTF.

J is TRBJ2-4 and V is TRBV5-6; D is possibly TRBD1 (6 bases). Trimming took off 7 bases at V and 0 bases at J, with 11 bases between the two ends. In germline, CDR1 is SGHDT, CDR2 YYEEEE. The CDR3 is made up of 14 amino acids. The CDR3 bases are TGTGCCAGCGTACAGGGTCTAGCCAAAAACATTCAGTACTTC. Translating gives CASVQGLAKNIQYF.

V is TRBV6-5 and J is TRBJ2-7; D gene unclear. The CDR3 sequence is 13 residues long. V was clipped by 5 bases and J by 3 bases, with 11 bases between them. Germline CDR1 and CDR2: MNHEY and SVGAGI. The CDR3 loop is CASSPGFFYEQYF. As DNA, the CDR3 is TGTGCCAGCAGTCCAGGCTTCTTCTACGAGCAGTACTTC.

This chain links TRBV3-1 (or the pseudogene TRBV3-2) with TRBJ1-3; 7 nucleotides match TRBD1. Trimming at V came to 4 bases and at J to 3 bases, leaving 6 bases not matched to a gene. The CDR3 totals 15 residues. CDR1 is LGHDT, CDR2 YNNKEL, per germline (reference sequence). CDR3: CASSPTGAYGNTIYF. The CDR3 DNA sequence: TGTGCCAGCAGCCCCACAGGGGCATATGGAAACACCATATATTTT.

This clone was picked up one time. This rearrangement joins TRBV28 to TRBJ1-4, with 9 bases fitting TRBD1. J was trimmed by 5 bases and V by 6 bases; bases with no gene match: 7. The CDR3 runs to 15 residues. Germline values: CDR1 MDHEN, CDR2 SYDVKM. CDR3 sequence reads: CASSPGQGQNEKLFF. The CDR3 DNA sequence: TGTGCCAGCAGCCCGGGACAGGGTCAAAATGAAAAACTGTTTTTT.

The chain joins TRBV18 to TRBJ1-1, with 7 bases fitting TRBD1. This CDR3 comprises 13 residues. The V segment lost 3 bases and the J segment 3 bases; nucleotides outside the gene matches: 1. The V gene's germline CDR1 is KGHSH and CDR2 LQKENI. The CDR3 spells CASSPGQYTEAFF. The CDR3 nucleotides are TGTGCCAGCTCACCGGGACAGTACACTGAAGCTTTCTTT.

This chain uses TRBV6-2 or TRBV6-3 with TRBJ2-1, with 16 bases aligning to TRBD2. The CDR3 runs 17 residues. J gave up 9 bases and V 6 bases, and 11 bases lay outside the gene matches. Germline assignment: CDR1 MNHEY and CDR2 SVGEGT. For the CDR3, the DNA is TGTGCCAGCAGCCCTGGGACTAGCGGGAGGGAACGGAGTGAGCAGTTCTTC. It specifies CASSPGTSGRERSEQFF.

The chain links TRBV3-1 (or the pseudogene TRBV3-2) to TRBJ2-3; 7 bases align to TRBD1. CDR3 length: 15 amino acids. Trimming removed 4 bases from V and 4 bases from J; junction bases left unmatched: 8. Looked up from germline, CDR1 is LGHDT and CDR2 is YNNKEL (reference sequence). DNA of the CDR3: TGTGCCAGCAGCCCGACGAGGGGGCAGGCAGATACGCAGTATTTT. This sequence encodes CASSPTRGQADTQYF.

The V gene is TRBV19, the J gene TRBJ1-1; D not resolved. V dropped 8 bases and J dropped 6 bases, with 13 bases sitting between them. The CDR3 totals 12 residues. The V gene's germline CDR1 is LNHDA and CDR2 SQIVND (reference sequence). The CDR3 is CASWSGLPEAFF. CDR3 DNA sequence: TGTGCCAGTTGGTCGGGGTTACCTGAAGCTTTCTTT.

The gene calls are TRBV30 and TRBJ2-2; 10 bases map to TRBD2. CDR1 is GTSNPN, CDR2 SVGIG, per germline (reference sequence). The V segment lost 0 bases and the J segment 6 bases; nucleotides outside the gene matches: 10. There are 17 residues in the CDR3. The chain's CDR3 is CAWSVGHLAGAPGELFF. The CDR3 nucleotides are TGTGCCTGGAGTGTCGGCCATCTAGCGGGAGCCCCCGGGGAGCTGTTTTTT.

This clone was seen more than once but under ten times. The rearrangement links TRBV11-2 to TRBJ2-7, with a weak D call TRBD1 (5 bases). The CDR3 has 14 amino acids. Trimming stripped 4 bases from V and 0 bases from J, with 10 bases between. Germline-derived CDR1 and CDR2 are SGHAT and FQNNGV. CDR3 DNA: TGTGCCAGCAGCTCCCAGGGTACCTCCTACGAGCAGTACTTC. This sequence encodes CASSSQGTSYEQYF.

The rearrangement uses TRBV2 and TRBJ2-3; tentatively, D is TRBD2 (5 bases). CDR1 is SNHLY and CDR2 is FYNNEI in the germline V gene. This CDR3 contains 12 residues. Trimming stripped 4 bases from V and 6 bases from J, with 8 bases between. DNA of the CDR3: TGTGCCAGCAGTGGACTAACGGATACGCAGTATTTT. Translation gives CASSGLTDTQYF.

This rearrangement joins TRBV28 to TRBJ1-2; D is possibly TRBD1 (5 bases). Trimming removed 3 bases at V and 4 bases at J, with 12 bases between. Germline values: CDR1 MDHEN, CDR2 SYDVKM. The CDR3 contains 14 residues. The CDR3 coding sequence is TGTGCCAGCAGTTTGGGAGGGGCCTCCTATGGCTACACCTTC. The encoded protein is CASSLGGASYGYTF.

The chain combines TRBV28 with TRBJ2-3; 9 bases fit TRBD2. The ends lost 4 bases at V and 2 bases at J; junction bases unmatched: 7. The CDR3 is 16 amino acids. CDR1 MDHEN and CDR2 SYDVKM come from the germline V gene. The CDR3, as DNA: TGTGCCAGCAGTTCCGCGACTAGCGGATCCACAGATACGCAGTATTTT. Translated: CASSSATSGSTDTQYF. The whole variable domain, remainder taken from reference TRBV28 and TRBJ2-3, is DVKVTQSSRYLVKRTGEKVFLECVQDMDHENMFWYRQDPGLGLRLIYFSYDVKMKEKGDIPEGYSVSREKKERFSLILESASTNQTSMYLCASSSATSGSTDTQYFGPGTRLTVL.

The J gene is TRBJ1-4, the V gene TRBV6-5, with 7 bases aligning to TRBD1. The germline V gene encodes CDR1 MNHEY and CDR2 SVGAGI. This CDR3 spans 15 amino acids. After removal of 8 bases from V and 0 bases from J, the junction contained 6 bases not matched to a gene. The CDR3 reads CASSRQGSTNEKLFF. The CDR3 coding sequence is TGTGCCAGCTCCCGACAGGGCTCAACTAATGAAAAACTGTTTTTT.

In its sample, this clone was seen once. This chain connects TRBV7-9 to TRBJ2-1; 7 bases are shared with TRBD1. CDR1 is SEHNR, CDR2 FQNEAQ, per germline (reference sequence). Trimming cost V 2 bases and J 10 bases; bases outside gene matches: 5. The CDR3 sequence is 13 residues long. The CDR3 region has the DNA TGTGCCAGCAGCTTAAGGGGGCTCGGGGAGCAGTTCTTC. Residues: CASSLRGLGEQFF. Filled out from reference TRBV7-9 and TRBJ2-1, the complete variable domain reads DTGVSQNPRHKITKRGQNVTFRCDPISEHNRLYWYRQTLGQGPEFLTYFQNEAQLEKSRLLSDRFSAERPKGSFSTLEIQRTEQGDSAMYLCASSLRGLGEQFFGPGTRLTVL.

CDR3 sequence reads: CASSMGGSTEAFF. In nucleotides, the CDR3 is TGTGCCAGTAGTATGGGGGGGAGCACTGAAGCTTTCTTT. The chain has TRBV19 and TRBJ1-1; D perhaps matches TRBD1 (5 bases). The CDR3 has 13 residues. Deletions cut 3 bases from V and 4 bases from J, with 9 bases between. The germline gives CDR1 LNHDA, CDR2 SQIVND (reference sequence).